The sequence of this TCR beta chain was determined in a study of cytomegalovirus exposure and HLA in healthy donors (dated by TCRdb to about 2017). In the study overall: In an earlier analysis of around 540 of the donors, roughly 300 Gb of sequence data and some 100 million unique TCR beta sequences from 180 million or so T cells were reported. About 280 gigabases of sequencing data and around 85 million unique TCR sequences made up an early release that covered 500 to 650 HLA-typed donors. The genetic ancestry cluster associated with self-reported Caucasian donors included approximately 85% of the 350 to 500 genotyped donors. The study aimed to test whether signatures of past pathogen exposure could be identified by cataloging public T cell receptors. Using immunosequencing, the study profiled T cell repertoires from around 670 subjects and related those repertoires to cytomegalovirus serostatus. A separate validation cohort of over a hundred different subjects was used in addition to the roughly 700-subject first cohort. To predict cytomegalovirus infection status, the study combined high-throughput TCR immunosequencing, statistical association of individual TCRs with disease status, and machine learning. To study patterns of TCR occurrence, a later analysis re-analyzed previously published TCR beta repertoires from around 660 donors and added high-resolution HLA genotyping. In the later analysis, no new phenotypic data were used to find candidate immune exposures; instead, reliance was placed on TCR beta sequences and their occurrence across donors. An earlier analysis of 587 of the donors used high-throughput TCR beta sequencing to judge whether each TCR beta V gene segment behaved as functional or pseudogenic. Donor age, sex, ethnicity and CMV serostatus were compiled together with the repertoire data. A later genetic analysis took genome-wide SNP genotypes for about 55% of the 666 donors and used that subset as a discovery cohort. All discovery cohort repertoires had been generated on a single sequencing platform. HLA typing included class I and class II loci at four-digit resolution. Typing coverage varied by locus: roughly 620-640 donors for A, B, C, DRB1 and DQB1; some 520 for DQA1; over 600 for DPA1; under 490 for DPB1. A handful of DR-DQ haplotypes were handled as single units for association and clustering because linkage in the cohort was strong. Across 300 to 400 genotyped donors of the cohort, an average of about 220,000 unique TCR beta nucleotide sequences per donor were sequenced, and approximately 17% of those sequences were non-productive. The full study reports these points: Compared with equally common non-associated chains, HLA-associated TCR beta chains in a later analysis were more clonally expanded and had lower generation probabilities. According to a later analysis, most CMV-associated TCR beta chains appeared to be HLA-restricted, and the HLA associations seemed to be driven largely by CMV exposure. At a false discovery rate of 0.05, a later analysis linked under 20,000 TCR beta sequences to specific HLA alleles. In a later analysis, several top co-occurrence clusters were reported to appear linked to parvovirus B19, influenza, CMV and Epstein-Barr virus. In a later genetic analysis, fewer N-insertions in productive TCRs were reported among donors in an Asian-associated ancestry cluster than the approximately 630-donor mean. Across donors, most TCR sequences were observed very rarely, whereas some public TCRs were present in many individuals. This cohort had only TCR beta chains sequenced, and the lack of alpha or paired-chain data limited which features could be detected. In vitro tests confirmed that a few of the cytomegalovirus-associated TCR beta chains recognize cytomegalovirus antigens. A further reported finding was that TCR beta sequences accurately predicted the HLA-A and HLA-B alleles for most subjects in the first cohort. The study gave a list of some 150 TCR beta chains associated with cytomegalovirus. In an earlier analysis of 587 of the donors, most TCR beta V segments appeared in productive rearrangements about 87% or about 30% of the time, broadly matching IMGT annotations. Correlated functional status among segregating V segments might reflect linkage disequilibrium, but an unknown experimental factor could not be ruled out. For the cohort, immune exposure information was limited to CMV serostatus. Sequencing depth was assumed to be roughly uniform across donors in the presence/absence analyses, though that assumption may not hold. Because counts were too low, around 18 rarely observed V segments, including chromosome 9 orphons, were left out of the earlier analysis of about 500 of the donors. A cluster of highly shared sequence variants was judged likely to be a technical artifact of the sequencing pipeline. The classifier was reported to diagnose cytomegalovirus status with high specificity and sensitivity in both the original cohort and the validation cohort. According to the authors, the approach could potentially be generalized to other disease states and immunological phenotypes. V-gene and J-gene trimming of TCR beta chains was associated with a missense DCLRE1C variant in a later genetic analysis, and the association was replicated in an independent cohort. HLA typing was unavailable for some donors at each locus, so association tests used only the typed subset. In a later analysis, the rate of TCR association differed among HLA loci, with DRB1 alleles having the most associated TCRs and HLA-C alleles having the fewest. Assigning TCR associations to individual alleles was difficult when HLA alleles, especially DR and DQ, strongly co-occurred.

The cohort was made up of around 720 healthy bone marrow donors. Cohort members were all nominally healthy when sampled, although unrecorded immune exposures were likely present. The donor was CMV seropositive and belonged to the group of some 290 seropositive cohort members. A peripheral blood sample was collected from each donor, and TCR beta sequencing was performed on peripheral blood mononuclear cells. The Qiagen DNeasy Blood Extraction Kit was used to extract genomic DNA from the blood cell samples. Libraries were made using the immunoSEQ multiplex PCR assay. For the multiplex PCR, a mixture combining 60 forward primers for TCR Vbeta segments and 13 reverse primers for TCR Jbeta segments was used. The CDR3 region of rearranged TCR beta genes was amplified from genomic DNA by a multiplex PCR assay. On the Illumina HiSeq System, the amplified TCR beta libraries were sequenced as 87-base-pair reads. Per the original workflow: In a later analysis, tens of millions of unique TCR beta chains were counted across the 500 to 850 repertoires, and approximately 9.9 million of these chains were shared by at least two donors. Raw reads were error-corrected and collapsed into unique sequences with a nearest-neighbor algorithm that merged closely related sequences to remove PCR and sequencing errors. CDR3 sequences were aligned to IMGT reference sequences to assign V, D and J gene segments. For a sequence to be retained, at least a six-nucleotide match to both a V gene segment and a J gene segment was required. Rearrangements were classified as productive when the CDR3 lacked stop codons and remained in frame with V and J, and all other rearrangements were classified as non-productive. CDR3 was defined according to IMGT convention as the region running from the second conserved V-encoded cysteine to the conserved J-encoded phenylalanine. The earlier analysis of more than 450 of the donors excluded sequences that lacked an unambiguous match to a single V gene segment. In an earlier analysis of some 590 of the donors, a V segment was called functional when productive rearrangements were above 56.7%, and segregating when the standard deviation between donors exceeded 5%. A statistical classification framework was developed to diagnose cytomegalovirus status using the catalog of TCR beta chain sequences. In a later analysis, V and J genes were assigned by comparing TCR nucleotide sequences against IMGT/GENE-DB human TR gene sequences. In a later analysis, CDR3 sequences and most-parsimonious VDJ recombination scenarios were assigned using the TCRdist pipeline. In a later analysis, each TCR beta chain was defined by its CDR3 amino acid sequence together with its V-gene family, and reads without a unique V-gene family were excluded. A later analysis removed 592 highly shared, low-generation-probability nucleotide sequences to deal with suspected cross-contamination and a sequencing artifact. In a later analysis, a clonal expansion index was calculated for each public chain from normalized within-repertoire ranks of inferred template counts. A later analysis computed generation probabilities with a VDJ recombination model fitted to out-of-frame rearrangements, and checked the results against IGoR. In a later analysis, hypergeometric tests were used to score TCR-TCR, TCR-HLA and TCR-CMV co-occurrence, with a repertoire-size bias correction applied to TCR pairs. A later analysis estimated false discovery rates by permuting HLA or CMV assignments 20 times. In a later analysis, co-occurring TCRs were grouped with DBSCAN, and TCRdist sequence similarity was added when clustering was performed within HLA-allele-positive subsets. Repertoires with fewer than 30,000 or more than 120,000 public chains were left out of co-occurrence clustering, as were a handful of repertoires with anomalous nucleotide sharing. The table comes from immuneACCESS by way of TCRdb, which keeps in-frame sequences with V and J called. Part of the clones is missing from these tables; in studies checked, under half for an unresolved V gene and the rest for unknown reasons. V and J calls and clone size follow that table, whereas D and trimming were derived from the DNA. A total of roughly 150,000 clones appear in this sample, about 70% of them only once. The top ten hold under 11% of the sample.

Concerning this clone: Its antigen remains undetermined. Base-call qualities are not available, and no considerably larger clone is one nucleotide away.

This receptor was identified in a man under 40 in good health and CMV-seropositive. Sequencing used PBMCs.

The CDR3 sequence is CASSKTSGGRETQYF. The DNA is as follows: TGCGCCAGCAGCAAAACTAGCGGGGGACGGGAGACCCAGTACTTC. The rearrangement joined TRBV5-1 to TRBJ2-5, and TRBD2 aligns with 11 junction nucleotides. Germline trimming amounts to 4 bases on V and 5 bases on J, with 7 as the count of junction bases outside the gene matches. The CDR3 contains 15 residues, cysteine and phenylalanine counted. This entry keeps only the CDR3 DNA: 45 bases, framed from base 1. The germline V gene specifies SGHRS as CDR1 and YFSETQ as CDR2.